The rows below give T cell receptor beta chains drawn from one sample of a study of T cell repertoires in cytomegalovirus infection. TCRdb re-analysed the reads in MiXCR, keeping a single row per CDR3 protein. Here the sample spans 180,000 or so distinct CDR3 sequences, about 18% being singletons. The sample consisted of CD8+ T cells from PBMCs. Source of these receptors: a human donor in good health (CMV status not recorded). Some clones in this sample may be carry-over from other donors' samples. Both conserved end residues are part of each CDR3. A D gene is named only where the DNA matches it firmly. Clone sizes are given selectively: once, few, many, or a class where the clone is expanded.

TRBD1 - TRBJ1-5 TRBV12-5 CASGDRDNQPQHF TGTGCTAGTGGCGACAGGGACAATCAGCCCCAGCATTTT
- - TRBJ1-5 TRBV4-3 CASSQDPGGLGGNQPQHF TGCGCCAGCAGCCAAGATCCCGGGGGATTAGGAGGCAATCAGCCCCAGCATTTT
- few TRBJ2-7 TRBV29-1 CSVEDRSSYEQYF TGCAGCGTTGAAGATCGAAGTTCCTACGAGCAGTACTTC
- many TRBJ1-1 TRBV7-2 CASSLDPDLYMNTEAFF TGTGCCAGCTCCCTGGACCCTGACTTATACATGAACACTGAAGCTTTCTTT
- - TRBJ2-5 TRBV12-3/TRBV12-4 CASSSTGTFRYHEAETQYF TGTGCCAGCAGTTCCACCGGGACCTTCCGATACCACGAAGCGGAGACCCAGTACTTC
- many TRBJ2-7 TRBV7-8 CASSTGTANSYEQYF TGTGCCAGCAGCACCGGGACGGCGAACTCCTACGAGCAGTACTTC
- - TRBJ2-5 TRBV7-6 CASSLANGAQYF TGTGCCAGCAGCTTAGCGAACGGGGCCCAGTACTTC
- - TRBJ2-7 TRBV6-5 CASSSQDNLPYEQYF TGTGCCAGCAGTTCCCAGGACAACCTACCCTACGAGCAGTACTTC
- - TRBJ1-1 TRBV28 CASSSRTENTEAFF TGTGCCAGCAGTTCTCGGACGGAGAACACTGAAGCTTTCTTT
- - TRBJ2-1 TRBV7-2 CASSLVGYEQFF TGTGCCAGCAGCTTAGTAGGGTATGAGCAGTTCTTC
TRBD2 - TRBJ2-3 TRBV7-2 CASSRGAGDFDTQYF TGTGCCAGCAGCCGAGGGGCGGGGGACTTTGATACGCAGTATTTT
TRBD2 - TRBJ2-7 TRBV10-3 CAISESRGGSYEQYF TGTGCCATCAGTGAGTCACGGGGGGGCTCCTACGAGCAGTACTTC
- few TRBJ2-4 TRBV5-5 CASSDTGGSWRVGYF TGTGCCAGCAGCGATACCGGGGGCAGTTGGCGAGTTGGGTACTTC
- few TRBJ2-1 TRBV12-3/TRBV12-4 CASSFRDPAWGQFF TGTGCCAGCAGCTTCCGGGACCCTGCATGGGGGCAGTTCTTC
- - TRBJ1-1 TRBV27 CASKPAEGRNTEAFF TGTGCCAGCAAACCCGCCGAGGGTCGGAACACTGAAGCTTTCTTT
- - TRBJ2-1 TRBV20-1 CSARDGRAVRDNEQFF TGCAGTGCTAGAGATGGGCGGGCTGTTAGGGACAATGAGCAGTTCTTC
- few TRBJ2-5 TRBV11-1 CASTVWNQETQYF TGTGCCAGCACCGTTTGGAACCAAGAGACCCAGTACTTC